A single T cell receptor beta chain is shown here with its context. Its cognate antigen is unknown. This CDR3 is built from 12 residues. Germline CDR1 reads MNHNS; CDR2 reads SASEGT. This record comes from a study of blood T cells in healthy people across ages. Findings and limits, study-wide: Naive and antigen-experienced cells were not separated, limiting conclusive comparison. A roughly linear fall in TCR beta diversity per million T cells was seen with increasing age.

There were at least 5.5 micrograms of total RNA extracted from every sample. A J-beta primer mix and a sample-barcoded 5' primer were used in a second PCR of about 6 to 12 cycles. In TCRdb, the 5' RACE reads were re-called with MiXCR into one record per CDR3 protein. The sample has under 2,000,000 distinct CDR3 sequences; around 50% are singletons. The receptor comes from a middle-aged woman in good health. This chain connects TRBV6-1 to TRBJ2-7; D is ambiguous. The end of the DNA fits TRBJ2-5 better, so the J call may be wrong. Specimen: blood. This chain's CDR3 is CASRIGLETQYF. For the CDR3, the DNA is TGTGCCAGCCGTATAGGTCTCGAGACCCAGTACTTC.